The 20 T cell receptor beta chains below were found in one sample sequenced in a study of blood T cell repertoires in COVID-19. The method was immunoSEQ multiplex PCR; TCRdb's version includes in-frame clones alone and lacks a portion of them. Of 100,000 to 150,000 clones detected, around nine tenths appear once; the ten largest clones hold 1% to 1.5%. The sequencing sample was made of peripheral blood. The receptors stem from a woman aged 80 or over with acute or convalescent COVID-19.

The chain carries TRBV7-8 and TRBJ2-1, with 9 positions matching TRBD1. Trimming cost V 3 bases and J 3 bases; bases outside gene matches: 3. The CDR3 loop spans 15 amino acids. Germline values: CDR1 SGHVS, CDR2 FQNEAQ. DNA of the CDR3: TGTGCCAGCAGCTTGGGACAGGGATACTACAATGAGCAGTTCTTC. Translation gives CASSLGQGYYNEQFF. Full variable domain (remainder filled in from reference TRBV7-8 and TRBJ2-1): GAGVSQSPRYKVAKRGQDVALRCDPISGHVSLFWYQQALGQGPEFLTYFQNEAQLDKSGLPSDRFFAERPEGSVSTLKIQRTQQEDSAVYLCASSLGQGYYNEQFFGPGTRLTVL.

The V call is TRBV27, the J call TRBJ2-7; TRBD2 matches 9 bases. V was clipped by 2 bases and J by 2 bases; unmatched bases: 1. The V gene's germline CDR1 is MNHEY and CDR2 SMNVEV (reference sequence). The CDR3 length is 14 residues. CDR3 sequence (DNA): TGTGCCAGCAGTTTAAGCGGGGGGCCCTACGAGCAGTACTTC. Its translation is CASSLSGGPYEQYF.

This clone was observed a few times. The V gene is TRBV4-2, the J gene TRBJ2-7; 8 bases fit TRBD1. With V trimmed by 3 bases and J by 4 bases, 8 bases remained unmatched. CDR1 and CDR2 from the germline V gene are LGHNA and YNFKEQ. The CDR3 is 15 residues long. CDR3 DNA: TGTGCCAGCAGCCATGAGCAGGGGGCGGCGTACGAGCAGTACTTC. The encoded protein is CASSHEQGAAYEQYF.

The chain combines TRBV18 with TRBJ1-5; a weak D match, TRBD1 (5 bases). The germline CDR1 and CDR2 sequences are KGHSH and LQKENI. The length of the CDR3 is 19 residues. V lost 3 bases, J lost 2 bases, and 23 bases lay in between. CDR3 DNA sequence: TGTGCCAGCTCACCGGAACTATCGACTAGGGGTTCCGGCAATCAGCCCCAGCATTTT. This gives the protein CASSPELSTRGSGNQPQHF.

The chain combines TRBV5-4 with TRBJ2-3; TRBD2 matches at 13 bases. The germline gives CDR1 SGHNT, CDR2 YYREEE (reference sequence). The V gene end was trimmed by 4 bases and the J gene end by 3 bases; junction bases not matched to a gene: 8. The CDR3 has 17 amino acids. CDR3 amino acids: CASSVRTSGSGTDTQYF. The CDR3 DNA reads TGTGCCAGCAGCGTCCGGACTAGCGGGAGTGGTACAGATACGCAGTATTTT.

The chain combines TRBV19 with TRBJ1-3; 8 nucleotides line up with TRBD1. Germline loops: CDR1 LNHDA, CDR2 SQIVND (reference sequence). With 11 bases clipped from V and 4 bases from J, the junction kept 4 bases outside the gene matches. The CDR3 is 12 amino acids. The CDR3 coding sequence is TGTGCCGGACAGGGTTACGGAAACACCATATATTTT. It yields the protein CAGQGYGNTIYF.

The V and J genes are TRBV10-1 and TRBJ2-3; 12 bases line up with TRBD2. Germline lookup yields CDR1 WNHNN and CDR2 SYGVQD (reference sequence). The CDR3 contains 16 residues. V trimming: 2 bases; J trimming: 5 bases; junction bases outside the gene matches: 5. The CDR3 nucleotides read TGCGCCAGCAGTGAGAACCTAGCGGGAGGGAGAGATACGCAGTATTTT. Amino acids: CASSENLAGGRDTQYF.

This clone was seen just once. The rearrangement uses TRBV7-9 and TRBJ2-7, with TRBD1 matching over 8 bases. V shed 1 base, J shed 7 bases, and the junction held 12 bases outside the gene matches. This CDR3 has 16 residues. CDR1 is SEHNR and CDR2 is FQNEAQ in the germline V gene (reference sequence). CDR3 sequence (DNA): TGTGCCAGCAGCTTAGGGGGGTCGGACAGGGAAGAAGAGCAGTACTTC. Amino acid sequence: CASSLGGSDREEEQYF.

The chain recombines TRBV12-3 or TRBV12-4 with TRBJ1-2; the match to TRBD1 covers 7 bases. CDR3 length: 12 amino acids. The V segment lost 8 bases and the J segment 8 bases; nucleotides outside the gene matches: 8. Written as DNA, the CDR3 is TGTGCCAGCCGGGACAGCCAAAGAGGCTACACCTTC. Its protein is CASRDSQRGYTF.

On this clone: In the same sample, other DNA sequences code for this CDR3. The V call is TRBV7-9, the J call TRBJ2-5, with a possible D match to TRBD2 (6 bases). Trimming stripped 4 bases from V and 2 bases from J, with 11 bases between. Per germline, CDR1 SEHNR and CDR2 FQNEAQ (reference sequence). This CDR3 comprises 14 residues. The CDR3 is CASSYGRGQETQYF. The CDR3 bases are TGTGCCAGCAGCTACGGACGGGGGCAAGAGACCCAGTACTTC. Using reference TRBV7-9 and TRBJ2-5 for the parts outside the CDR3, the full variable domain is DTGVSQNPRHKITKRGQNVTFRCDPISEHNRLYWYRQTLGQGPEFLTYFQNEAQLEKSRLLSDRFSAERPKGSFSTLEIQRTEQGDSAMYLCASSYGRGQETQYFGPGTRLLVL.

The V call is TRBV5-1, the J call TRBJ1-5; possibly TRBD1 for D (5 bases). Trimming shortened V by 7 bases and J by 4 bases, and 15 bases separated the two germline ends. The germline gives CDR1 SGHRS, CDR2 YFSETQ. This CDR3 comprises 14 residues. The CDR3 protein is CASLGRGENQPQHF. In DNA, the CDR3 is TGCGCCAGCCTTGGGAGGGGAGAAAATCAGCCCCAGCATTTT. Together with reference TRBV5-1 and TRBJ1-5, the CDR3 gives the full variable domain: KAGVTQTPRYLIKTRGQQVTLSCSPISGHRSVSWYQQTPGQGLQFLFEYFSETQRNKGNFPGRFSGRQFSNSRSEMNVSTLELGDSALYLCASLGRGENQPQHFGDGTRLSIL.

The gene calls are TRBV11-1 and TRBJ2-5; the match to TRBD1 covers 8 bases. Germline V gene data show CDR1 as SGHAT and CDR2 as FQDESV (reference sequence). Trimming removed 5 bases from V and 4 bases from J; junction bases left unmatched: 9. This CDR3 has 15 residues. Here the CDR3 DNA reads TGTGCCAGCAGCACTAGGGGACAGGAGACAGAGACCCAGTACTTC. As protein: CASSTRGQETETQYF. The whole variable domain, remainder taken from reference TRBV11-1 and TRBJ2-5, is EAEVAQSPRYKITEKSQAVAFWCDPISGHATLYWYRQILGQGPELLVQFQDESVVDDSQLPKDRFSAERLKGVDSTLKIQPAELGDSAMYLCASSTRGQETETQYFGPGTRLLVL.

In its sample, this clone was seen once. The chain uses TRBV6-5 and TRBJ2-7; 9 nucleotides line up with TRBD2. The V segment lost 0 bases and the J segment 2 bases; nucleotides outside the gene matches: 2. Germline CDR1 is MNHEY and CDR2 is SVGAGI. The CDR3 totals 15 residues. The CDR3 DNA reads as TGTGCCAGCAGTTACTCGCCTAGCGGGGCCTACGAGCAGTACTTC. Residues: CASSYSPSGAYEQYF.

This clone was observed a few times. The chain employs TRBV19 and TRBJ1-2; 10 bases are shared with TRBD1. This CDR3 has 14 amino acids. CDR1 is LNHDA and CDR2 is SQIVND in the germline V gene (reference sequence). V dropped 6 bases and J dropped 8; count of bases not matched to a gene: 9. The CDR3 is CASSRDRGDFGYTF. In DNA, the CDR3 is TGTGCCAGTAGCCGGGACAGGGGAGACTTCGGCTACACCTTC.

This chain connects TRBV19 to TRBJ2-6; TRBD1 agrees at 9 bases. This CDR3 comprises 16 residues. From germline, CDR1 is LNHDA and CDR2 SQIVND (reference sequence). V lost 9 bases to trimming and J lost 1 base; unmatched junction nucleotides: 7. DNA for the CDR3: TGTGCCAGAGGGACAGGGCGCTTATCTGGGGCCAACGTCCTGACTTTC. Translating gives CARGTGRLSGANVLTF.

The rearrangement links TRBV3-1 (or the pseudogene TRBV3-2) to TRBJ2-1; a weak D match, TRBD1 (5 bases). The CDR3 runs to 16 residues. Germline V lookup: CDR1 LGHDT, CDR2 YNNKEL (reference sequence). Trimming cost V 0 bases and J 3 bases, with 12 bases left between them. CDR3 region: CASSQDQGFFYNEQFF. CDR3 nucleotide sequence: TGTGCCAGCAGCCAAGATCAGGGTTTCTTCTACAATGAGCAGTTCTTC.

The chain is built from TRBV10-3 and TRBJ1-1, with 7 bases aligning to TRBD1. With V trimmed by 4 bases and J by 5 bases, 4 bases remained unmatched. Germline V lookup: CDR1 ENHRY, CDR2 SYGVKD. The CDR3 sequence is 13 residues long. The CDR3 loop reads CAISGDRETEAFF. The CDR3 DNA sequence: TGTGCCATCAGTGGCGACAGGGAAACTGAAGCTTTCTTT.

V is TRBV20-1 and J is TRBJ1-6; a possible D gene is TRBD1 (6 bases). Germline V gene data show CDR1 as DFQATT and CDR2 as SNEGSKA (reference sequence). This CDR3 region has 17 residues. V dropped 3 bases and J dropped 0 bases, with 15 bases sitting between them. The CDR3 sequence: CSASAGWGRSYNSPLHF. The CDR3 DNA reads TGCAGTGCTAGTGCTGGGTGGGGGCGCTCCTATAATTCACCCCTCCACTTT.

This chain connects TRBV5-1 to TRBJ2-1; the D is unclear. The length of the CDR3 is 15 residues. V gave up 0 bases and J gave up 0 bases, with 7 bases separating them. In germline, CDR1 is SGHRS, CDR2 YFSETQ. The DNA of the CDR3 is TGCGCCAGCAGCTTGGAACAAAGCTCCTACAATGAGCAGTTCTTC. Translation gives CASSLEQSSYNEQFF.

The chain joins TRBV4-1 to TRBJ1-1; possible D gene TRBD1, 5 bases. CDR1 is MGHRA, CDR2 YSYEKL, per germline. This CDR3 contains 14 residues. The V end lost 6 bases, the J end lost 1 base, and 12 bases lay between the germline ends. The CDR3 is CASRLTGQNTEAFF. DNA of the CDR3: TGCGCCAGCAGACTAACTGGACAGAACACTGAAGCTTTCTTT.